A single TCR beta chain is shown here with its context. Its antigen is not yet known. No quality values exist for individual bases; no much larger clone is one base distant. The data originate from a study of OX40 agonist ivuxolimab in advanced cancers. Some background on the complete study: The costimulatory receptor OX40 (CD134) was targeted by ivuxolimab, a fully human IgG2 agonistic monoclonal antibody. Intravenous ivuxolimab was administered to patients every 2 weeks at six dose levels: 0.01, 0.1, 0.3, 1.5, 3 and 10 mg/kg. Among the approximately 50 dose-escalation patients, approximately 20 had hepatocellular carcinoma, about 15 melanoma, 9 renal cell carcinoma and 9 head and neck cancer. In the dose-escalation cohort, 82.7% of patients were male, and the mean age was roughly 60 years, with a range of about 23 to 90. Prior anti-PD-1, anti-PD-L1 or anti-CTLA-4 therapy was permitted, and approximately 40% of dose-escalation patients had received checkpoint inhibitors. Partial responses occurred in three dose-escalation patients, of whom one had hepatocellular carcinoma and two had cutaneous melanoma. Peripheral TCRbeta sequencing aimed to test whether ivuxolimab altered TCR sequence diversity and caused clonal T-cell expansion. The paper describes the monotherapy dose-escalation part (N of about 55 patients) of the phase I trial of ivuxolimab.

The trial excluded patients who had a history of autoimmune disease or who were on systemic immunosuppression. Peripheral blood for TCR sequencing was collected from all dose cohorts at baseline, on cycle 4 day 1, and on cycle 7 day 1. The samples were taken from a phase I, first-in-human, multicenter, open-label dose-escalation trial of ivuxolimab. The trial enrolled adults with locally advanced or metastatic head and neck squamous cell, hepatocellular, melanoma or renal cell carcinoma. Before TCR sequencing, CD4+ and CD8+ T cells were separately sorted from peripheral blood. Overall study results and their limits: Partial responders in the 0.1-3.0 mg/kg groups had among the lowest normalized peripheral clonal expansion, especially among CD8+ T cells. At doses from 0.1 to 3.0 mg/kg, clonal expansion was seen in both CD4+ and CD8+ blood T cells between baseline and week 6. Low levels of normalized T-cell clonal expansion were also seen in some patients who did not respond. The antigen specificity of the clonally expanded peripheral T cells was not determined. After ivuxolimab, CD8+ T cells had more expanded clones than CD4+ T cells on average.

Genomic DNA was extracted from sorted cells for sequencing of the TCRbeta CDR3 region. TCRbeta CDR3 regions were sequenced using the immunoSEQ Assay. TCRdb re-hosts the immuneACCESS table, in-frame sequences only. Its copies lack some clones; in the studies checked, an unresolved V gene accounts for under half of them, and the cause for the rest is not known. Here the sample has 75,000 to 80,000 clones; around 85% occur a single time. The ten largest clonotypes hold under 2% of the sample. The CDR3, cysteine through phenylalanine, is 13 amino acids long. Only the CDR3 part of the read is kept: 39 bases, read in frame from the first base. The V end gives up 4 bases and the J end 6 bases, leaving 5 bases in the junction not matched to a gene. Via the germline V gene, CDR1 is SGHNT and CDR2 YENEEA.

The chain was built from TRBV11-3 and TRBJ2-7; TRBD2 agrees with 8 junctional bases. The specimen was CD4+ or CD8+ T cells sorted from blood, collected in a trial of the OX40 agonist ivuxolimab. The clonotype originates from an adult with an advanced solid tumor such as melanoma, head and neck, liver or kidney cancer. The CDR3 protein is CASSSAAGGEQYF. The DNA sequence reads TGTGCCAGCAGCTCAGCCGCGGGGGGCGAGCAGTACTTC.